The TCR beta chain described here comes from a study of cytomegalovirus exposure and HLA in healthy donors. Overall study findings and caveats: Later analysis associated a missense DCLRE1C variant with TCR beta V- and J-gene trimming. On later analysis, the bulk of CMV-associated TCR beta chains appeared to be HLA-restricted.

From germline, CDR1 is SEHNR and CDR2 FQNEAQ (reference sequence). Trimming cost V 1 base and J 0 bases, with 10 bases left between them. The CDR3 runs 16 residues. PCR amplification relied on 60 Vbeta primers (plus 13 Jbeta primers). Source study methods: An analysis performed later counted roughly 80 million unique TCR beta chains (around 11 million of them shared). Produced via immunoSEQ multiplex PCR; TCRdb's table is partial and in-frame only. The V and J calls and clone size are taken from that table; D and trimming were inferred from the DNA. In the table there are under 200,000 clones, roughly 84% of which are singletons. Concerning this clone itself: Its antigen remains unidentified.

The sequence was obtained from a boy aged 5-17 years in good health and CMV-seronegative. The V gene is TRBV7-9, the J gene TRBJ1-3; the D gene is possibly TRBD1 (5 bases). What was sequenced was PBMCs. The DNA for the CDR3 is TGTGCCAGCAGCTTAGATGCGGGGCCCTCTGGAAACACCATATATTTT. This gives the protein CASSLDAGPSGNTIYF. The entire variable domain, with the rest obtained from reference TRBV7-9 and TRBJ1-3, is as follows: DTGVSQNPRHKITKRGQNVTFRCDPISEHNRLYWYRQTLGQGPEFLTYFQNEAQLEKSRLLSDRFSAERPKGSFSTLEIQRTEQGDSAMYLCASSLDAGPSGNTIYFGEGSWLTVV.